This is a list of T cell receptor beta chains from one sample in a study of T cell responses to AZD1222 COVID-19 vaccine. Measured with immunoSEQ multiplex PCR; TCRdb has only the in-frame clones, and not every one. This sample has more than 80,000 clones; 80% to 90% occur once, and the top ten carry around 3.5%. Sequences were derived from peripheral blood, sampled 28 days after the second AZD1222 dose. These receptors were obtained from an adult who received the AZD1222 COVID-19 vaccine. CDR3s include the opening cysteine and the closing phenylalanine or tryptophan. A D gene is named only where the DNA matches it firmly. Size is stated for part of the rows, as once, few or many counts, or as a class when the clone is expanded.

clone size: .; D gene: .; V gene: TRBV28; J gene: TRBJ2-7; CDR3 DNA: TGTGCCAGCAGTTCCGATCACACGGGACTTCAATGGTTTTTAACCTATCGTGTGCAGTACTTC; CDR3 protein: CASSSDHTGLQWFLTYRVQYF
clone size: .; D gene: TRBD1; V gene: TRBV7-2; J gene: TRBJ1-5; CDR3 DNA: TGTGCCAGCAGTCCTACCGGGACAGCGAATAGCAATCAGCCCCAGCATTTT; CDR3 protein: CASSPTGTANSNQPQHF
clone size: once; D gene: .; V gene: TRBV11-2; J gene: TRBJ2-7; CDR3 DNA: TGTGCCAGCAGCCGGACGGATTCCTACGAGCAGTACTTC; CDR3 protein: CASSRTDSYEQYF
clone size: .; D gene: TRBD1; V gene: TRBV7-2; J gene: TRBJ1-3; CDR3 DNA: TGTGCCAGCAGCTTAGTTGGGACAGGGGGGCACTCTGGAAACACCATATATTTT; CDR3 protein: CASSLVGTGGHSGNTIYF
clone size: .; D gene: .; V gene: TRBV24-1; J gene: TRBJ1-1; CDR3 DNA: TGTGCCACCAGTGAGGGGGACCTTATGAGGACTGAAGCTTTCTTT; CDR3 protein: CATSEGDLMRTEAFF
clone size: .; D gene: .; V gene: TRBV5-1; J gene: TRBJ2-1; CDR3 DNA: TGCGCCAGCAGCTACCCGGGACAAACCTACAATGAGCAGTTCTTC; CDR3 protein: CASSYPGQTYNEQFF
clone size: .; D gene: TRBD1; V gene: TRBV18; J gene: TRBJ2-7; CDR3 DNA: TGTGCCAGCTCACCCCCGACAGGGGGGGTCGAGCAGTACTTC; CDR3 protein: CASSPPTGGVEQYF
clone size: once; D gene: .; V gene: TRBV6-1; J gene: TRBJ2-2; CDR3 DNA: TGTGCCAGCAGTGAGTTACCGTGGAACACCGGGGAGCTGTTTTTT; CDR3 protein: CASSELPWNTGELFF
clone size: .; D gene: .; V gene: TRBV9; J gene: TRBJ1-2; CDR3 DNA: TGTGCCAGCAGCGTAGGTTCGGGGGGAGGTGGCTACACCTTC; CDR3 protein: CASSVGSGGGGYTF
clone size: .; D gene: .; V gene: TRBV28; J gene: TRBJ2-5; CDR3 DNA: TGTGCCAGCAGTCGGACGGACCAAGAGACCCAGTACTTC; CDR3 protein: CASSRTDQETQYF
clone size: medium-sized; D gene: TRBD1; V gene: TRBV30; J gene: TRBJ1-2; CDR3 DNA: TGTGCCTGGAGTGTATTTTTCGGGACAGGGGGCGCGGGTCTCAATGGCTACACCTTC; CDR3 protein: CAWSVFFGTGGAGLNGYTF
clone size: few; D gene: .; V gene: TRBV10-3; J gene: TRBJ1-3; CDR3 DNA: TGTGCCATCGTTTCTGGGCCGCTGAGCTCTGGAAACACCATATATTTT; CDR3 protein: CAIVSGPLSSGNTIYF
clone size: once; D gene: .; V gene: TRBV7-2; J gene: TRBJ2-5; CDR3 DNA: TGTGCCAGCAGCATTACCGACGGGCGAGAGACCCAGTACTTC; CDR3 protein: CASSITDGRETQYF
clone size: .; D gene: .; V gene: TRBV18; J gene: TRBJ2-7; CDR3 DNA: TGTGCCAGCTCACCCAGGCACGGGAGCTCCTACGAGCAGTACTTC; CDR3 protein: CASSPRHGSSYEQYF
clone size: .; D gene: .; V gene: TRBV4-3; J gene: TRBJ2-1; CDR3 DNA: TGCGCCAGCAGCCCCGGGACGGGAAACAATGAGCAGTTCTTC; CDR3 protein: CASSPGTGNNEQFF
clone size: .; D gene: TRBD1; V gene: TRBV27; J gene: TRBJ1-4; CDR3 DNA: TGTGCCAGCAGGCCACAGGGGGCTGCTAATGAAAAACTGTTTTTT; CDR3 protein: CASRPQGAANEKLFF
clone size: .; D gene: .; V gene: TRBV6-5; J gene: TRBJ1-1; CDR3 DNA: TGTGCCAGCACTGCTTTTGTGGGTGTGAACACTGAAGCTTTCTTT; CDR3 protein: CASTAFVGVNTEAFF
clone size: once; D gene: .; V gene: TRBV3-1/TRBV3-2; J gene: TRBJ2-5; CDR3 DNA: TGTGCCAGCAGCCGAGCTAATAGGGACCAAGAGACCCAGTACTTC; CDR3 protein: CASSRANRDQETQYF
clone size: .; D gene: .; V gene: TRBV7-3; J gene: TRBJ2-6; CDR3 DNA: TGTGCCAGCAGCGTCGACAGTTCCTCTGGGGCCAACGTCCTGACTTTC; CDR3 protein: CASSVDSSSGANVLTF
clone size: few; D gene: .; V gene: TRBV28; J gene: TRBJ2-2; CDR3 DNA: TGTGCCAGCAGCTACGGGACGCATAACACCGGGGAGCTGTTTTTT; CDR3 protein: CASSYGTHNTGELFF
clone size: once; D gene: .; V gene: TRBV7-9; J gene: TRBJ1-5; CDR3 DNA: TGTGCCAGCAGCCGACGAATGGGGCCCCAGCATTTT; CDR3 protein: CASSRRMGPQHF
clone size: .; D gene: .; V gene: TRBV7-3; J gene: TRBJ2-1; CDR3 DNA: TGTGCCAGCAGCTTAAGTGACTCCTACAATGAGCAGTTCTTC; CDR3 protein: CASSLSDSYNEQFF
clone size: .; D gene: .; V gene: TRBV9; J gene: TRBJ1-5; CDR3 DNA: TGTGCCAGCAGCCCCCAAGGGGAAGCAAATCAGCCCCAGCATTTT; CDR3 protein: CASSPQGEANQPQHF
clone size: .; D gene: TRBD1; V gene: TRBV28; J gene: TRBJ1-2; CDR3 DNA: TGTGCCAGCAGTTTGTTTAGGAAGTGGCAGGGGGCCCCCATACACTATGGCTACACCTTC; CDR3 protein: CASSLFRKWQGAPIHYGYTF
clone size: .; D gene: TRBD1; V gene: TRBV27; J gene: TRBJ1-2; CDR3 DNA: TGTGCCAGCAGTTTATTTGGTGGGGCCAGGGGGAACTATGGCTACACCTTC; CDR3 protein: CASSLFGGARGNYGYTF
clone size: once; D gene: .; V gene: TRBV9; J gene: TRBJ1-2; CDR3 DNA: TGTGCCAGCAGCGTCACCGAGGACGGGACACCTGGCTACACCTTC; CDR3 protein: CASSVTEDGTPGYTF
clone size: .; D gene: .; V gene: TRBV30; J gene: TRBJ1-5; CDR3 DNA: TGTGCCTGGGGTCCAAAAGGGGGTTTGAGCAATCAGCCCCAGCATTTT; CDR3 protein: CAWGPKGGLSNQPQHF
clone size: few; D gene: .; V gene: TRBV29-1; J gene: TRBJ2-5; CDR3 DNA: TGCAGCGTAGACGGCATAGACAGGGAGGGAGAGACCCAGTACTTC; CDR3 protein: CSVDGIDREGETQYF
clone size: .; D gene: TRBD1; V gene: TRBV28; J gene: TRBJ1-3; CDR3 DNA: TGTGCCAGCAGTGGGACAGGGTACTCTGGAAACACCATATATTTT; CDR3 protein: CASSGTGYSGNTIYF
clone size: .; D gene: TRBD2; V gene: TRBV18; J gene: TRBJ2-5; CDR3 DNA: TGTGCCAGCTCACCACTTCGCCTAGCGGAAGAGACCCAGTACTTC; CDR3 protein: CASSPLRLAEETQYF
clone size: .; D gene: .; V gene: TRBV5-4; J gene: TRBJ1-1; CDR3 DNA: TGTGCCAGCAACATAGGTGCGGGGGGCAGAATGAACACTGAAGCTTTCTTT; CDR3 protein: CASNIGAGGRMNTEAFF
clone size: .; D gene: TRBD1; V gene: TRBV19; J gene: TRBJ2-7; CDR3 DNA: TGTGCCAGTAGTGAGGGACAGGATTACGAGCAGTACTTC; CDR3 protein: CASSEGQDYEQYF
clone size: .; D gene: TRBD1; V gene: TRBV5-1; J gene: TRBJ1-1; CDR3 DNA: TGCGCCAGCAGATGGACAGGGGATACTGAAGCTTTCTTT; CDR3 protein: CASRWTGDTEAFF
clone size: .; D gene: TRBD2; V gene: TRBV24-1; J gene: TRBJ2-1; CDR3 DNA: TGTGCCACCAGTGATTACGGACTAGCACATGAGCAGTTCTTC; CDR3 protein: CATSDYGLAHEQFF
clone size: .; D gene: TRBD1; V gene: TRBV18; J gene: TRBJ1-5; CDR3 DNA: TGTGCCAGCTCACCGGTTGGACAGGCGGGACGAAATAGCAATCAGCCCCAGCATTTT; CDR3 protein: CASSPVGQAGRNSNQPQHF
clone size: .; D gene: .; V gene: TRBV2; J gene: TRBJ2-3; CDR3 DNA: TGTGCCAGCAGTGACCTATCGGACGGAGATACGCAGTATTTT; CDR3 protein: CASSDLSDGDTQYF
clone size: .; D gene: TRBD1; V gene: TRBV28; J gene: TRBJ1-3; CDR3 DNA: TGTGCCAGCAGTTCGACAGGGGTAGAAAACACCATATATTTT; CDR3 protein: CASSSTGVENTIYF
clone size: .; D gene: .; V gene: TRBV18; J gene: TRBJ1-3; CDR3 DNA: TGTGCCAGCTCAGAACAAAGTGGTTTTGGAAACACCATATATTTT; CDR3 protein: CASSEQSGFGNTIYF
clone size: .; D gene: .; V gene: TRBV30; J gene: TRBJ1-4; CDR3 DNA: TGTGCCTGCCTCTGGGGGGGTTCTAATGAAAAACTGTTTTTT; CDR3 protein: CACLWGGSNEKLFF
clone size: .; D gene: TRBD1; V gene: TRBV7-2; J gene: TRBJ2-5; CDR3 DNA: TGTGCCAGCAGCCGTGGGACAGGCTTAGAGACCCAGTACTTC; CDR3 protein: CASSRGTGLETQYF
clone size: .; D gene: .; V gene: TRBV27; J gene: TRBJ2-6; CDR3 DNA: TGTGCCAGCTACCCCCCAGGATCGACCTCTGGGGCCAACGTCCTGACTTTC; CDR3 protein: CASYPPGSTSGANVLTF
clone size: .; D gene: TRBD2; V gene: TRBV7-3; J gene: TRBJ2-5; CDR3 DNA: TGTGCCAGCAGCACTGGGAGAGCGGGGGGCGTGGAGACCCAGTACTTC; CDR3 protein: CASSTGRAGGVETQYF
clone size: .; D gene: .; V gene: TRBV2; J gene: TRBJ1-5; CDR3 DNA: TGTGCCAGCAGTGAACCCAGCCAGCCCCAGCATTTT; CDR3 protein: CASSEPSQPQHF
clone size: .; D gene: .; V gene: TRBV6-5; J gene: TRBJ2-3; CDR3 DNA: TGTGCCAGCAGATCCACGGAGGGGCCAGATACGCAGTATTTT; CDR3 protein: CASRSTEGPDTQYF
clone size: .; D gene: TRBD2; V gene: TRBV7-6; J gene: TRBJ2-3; CDR3 DNA: TGTGCCAGCAGCTTAGTAGCGGGGGAGAGGGGAGATACGCAGTATTTT; CDR3 protein: CASSLVAGERGDTQYF
clone size: .; D gene: TRBD2; V gene: TRBV19; J gene: TRBJ2-5; CDR3 DNA: TGTGCCAGTAGTACCGGGGCACTAGCGGGATCAGCAGAGACCCAGTACTTC; CDR3 protein: CASSTGALAGSAETQYF
clone size: .; D gene: TRBD2; V gene: TRBV5-1; J gene: TRBJ2-1; CDR3 DNA: TGCGCCAGCAGCTTGAGGCTAGCGGGAGTAGTGAATGAGCAGTTCTTC; CDR3 protein: CASSLRLAGVVNEQFF
clone size: .; D gene: TRBD2; V gene: TRBV7-9; J gene: TRBJ2-7; CDR3 DNA: TGTGCCAGCCAGCTAGCGGGATCCTACGAGCAGTACTTC; CDR3 protein: CASQLAGSYEQYF
clone size: .; D gene: .; V gene: TRBV13; J gene: TRBJ2-7; CDR3 DNA: TGTGCCAGCAGCTTAGGCCTTGGTTGGGGGGACTTCTACGAGCAGTACTTC; CDR3 protein: CASSLGLGWGDFYEQYF
clone size: .; D gene: TRBD1; V gene: TRBV19; J gene: TRBJ2-7; CDR3 DNA: TGTGCCAGTAGTGTACGGACAGGATTCTCCTACGAGCAGTACTTC; CDR3 protein: CASSVRTGFSYEQYF
clone size: .; D gene: .; V gene: TRBV7-2; J gene: TRBJ1-2; CDR3 DNA: TGTGCCAGCAGCTTGGACAATAACTATGGCTACACCTTC; CDR3 protein: CASSLDNNYGYTF
clone size: once; D gene: .; V gene: TRBV7-2; J gene: TRBJ1-2; CDR3 DNA: TGTGCCAGCAGCTCATCTGGGCCGTCTGGCTATGGCTACACCTTC; CDR3 protein: CASSSSGPSGYGYTF
clone size: .; D gene: TRBD1; V gene: TRBV7-9; J gene: TRBJ1-1; CDR3 DNA: TGTGCCAGCAGCCCCGACAGGGGAAGGACTGAAGCTTTCTTT; CDR3 protein: CASSPDRGRTEAFF
clone size: .; D gene: .; V gene: TRBV15; J gene: TRBJ1-1; CDR3 DNA: TGTGCCACCAGCAGGGGCAGAACGAACACTGAAGCTTTCTTT; CDR3 protein: CATSRGRTNTEAFF
clone size: .; D gene: .; V gene: TRBV7-3; J gene: TRBJ1-1; CDR3 DNA: TGTGCCAGCAGCTTACAGGGGAACACTGAAGCTTTCTTT; CDR3 protein: CASSLQGNTEAFF
clone size: once; D gene: TRBD1; V gene: TRBV7-9; J gene: TRBJ1-2; CDR3 DNA: TGTGCCAGCAGCTCGACAGGGTATGGCTACACCTTC; CDR3 protein: CASSSTGYGYTF
clone size: .; D gene: .; V gene: TRBV9; J gene: TRBJ1-4; CDR3 DNA: TGTGCCAGCAGCGTATCGTCTTCGTGGGGTGGAATCGAAAAACTGTTTTTT; CDR3 protein: CASSVSSSWGGIEKLFF
clone size: .; D gene: .; V gene: TRBV14; J gene: TRBJ2-5; CDR3 DNA: TGTGCCAGCAGCCAATTACAGGGTCGGGAAGAGACCCAGTACTTC; CDR3 protein: CASSQLQGREETQYF
clone size: .; D gene: TRBD1; V gene: TRBV3-1/TRBV3-2; J gene: TRBJ1-5; CDR3 DNA: TGTGCCAGCAGCCTGGGACAGGGGGCCCGCAATCAGCCCCAGCATTTT; CDR3 protein: CASSLGQGARNQPQHF
clone size: .; D gene: .; V gene: TRBV6-2/TRBV6-3; J gene: TRBJ2-7; CDR3 DNA: TGTGCCAGCAGTTCCCGGAGGGATCGAAGCTCCTACGAGCAGTACTTC; CDR3 protein: CASSSRRDRSSYEQYF